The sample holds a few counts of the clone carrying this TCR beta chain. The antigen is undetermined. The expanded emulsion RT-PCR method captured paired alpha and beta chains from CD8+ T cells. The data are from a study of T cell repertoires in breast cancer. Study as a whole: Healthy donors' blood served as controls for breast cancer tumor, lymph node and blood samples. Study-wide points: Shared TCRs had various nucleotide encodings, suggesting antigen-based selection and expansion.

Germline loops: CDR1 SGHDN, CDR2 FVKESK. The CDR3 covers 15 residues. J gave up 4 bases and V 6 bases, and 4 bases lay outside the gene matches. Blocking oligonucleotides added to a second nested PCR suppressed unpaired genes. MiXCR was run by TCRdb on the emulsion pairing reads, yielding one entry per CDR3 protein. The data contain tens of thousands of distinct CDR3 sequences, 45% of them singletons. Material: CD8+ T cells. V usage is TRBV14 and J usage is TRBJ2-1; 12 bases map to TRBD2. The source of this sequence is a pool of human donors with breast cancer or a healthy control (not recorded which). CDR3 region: CASSPSGRAYNEQFF. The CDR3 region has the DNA TGTGCCAGCAGTCCTAGCGGGAGGGCATACAATGAGCAGTTCTTC. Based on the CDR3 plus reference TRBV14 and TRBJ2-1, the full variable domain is EAGVTQFPSHSVIEKGQTVTLRCDPISGHDNLYWYRRVMGKEIKFLLHFVKESKQDESGMPNNRFLAERTGGTYSTLKVQPAELEDSGVYFCASSPSGRAYNEQFFGPGTRLTVL.